The clone carrying this T cell receptor (beta chain) was observed at least ten times. Antigen: not known. The sequenced template was RNA, covering the TCR beta CDR3 region. First-round RT-PCR with HTBI primers preceded a second-round multiplex PCR. TCRdb called the multiplex PCR reads again in MiXCR, with one record for every CDR3 protein. Of almost 40,000 distinct CDR3 sequences in the sample, approximately 55% were seen once. This entry belongs to a study of Graves' ophthalmopathy and Graves' hyperthyroidism. CDR3 length: 13 amino acids. V was shortened by 4 bases and J by 1 base, with 8 bases between the two germline ends. Germline loops: CDR1 SGHDT, CDR2 YYEEEE. Study-wide findings and caveats: Ophthalmopathy progression was predicted by the model at roughly 69% sensitivity and about 79% specificity.

Sequences were obtained from peripheral blood. J is TRBJ1-1 and V is TRBV5-6; maybe TRBD1 (5 bases). This receptor was obtained from an adult woman with stable Graves' hyperthyroidism. CDR3 residues: CASSPGQNTEAFF. The CDR3 bases are TGTGCCAGCAGCCCAGGACAGAACACTGAAGCTTTCTTT.